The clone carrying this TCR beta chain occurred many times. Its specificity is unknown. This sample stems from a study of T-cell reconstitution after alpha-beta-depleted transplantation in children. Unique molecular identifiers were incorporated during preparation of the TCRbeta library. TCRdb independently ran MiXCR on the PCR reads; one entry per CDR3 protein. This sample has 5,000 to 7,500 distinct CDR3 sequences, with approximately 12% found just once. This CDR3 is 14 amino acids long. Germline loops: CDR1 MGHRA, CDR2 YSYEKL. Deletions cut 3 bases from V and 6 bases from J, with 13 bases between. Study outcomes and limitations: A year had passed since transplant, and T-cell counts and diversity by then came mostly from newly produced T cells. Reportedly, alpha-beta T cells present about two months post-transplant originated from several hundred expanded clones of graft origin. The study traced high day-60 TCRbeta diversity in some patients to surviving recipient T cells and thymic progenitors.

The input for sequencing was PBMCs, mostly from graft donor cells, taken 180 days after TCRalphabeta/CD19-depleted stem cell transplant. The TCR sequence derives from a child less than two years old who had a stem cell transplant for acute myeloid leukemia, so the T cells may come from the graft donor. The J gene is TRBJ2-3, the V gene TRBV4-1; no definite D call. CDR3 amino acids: CASSHGYFMDTQYF. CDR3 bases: TGCGCCAGCAGCCATGGGTATTTCATGGATACGCAGTATTTT.